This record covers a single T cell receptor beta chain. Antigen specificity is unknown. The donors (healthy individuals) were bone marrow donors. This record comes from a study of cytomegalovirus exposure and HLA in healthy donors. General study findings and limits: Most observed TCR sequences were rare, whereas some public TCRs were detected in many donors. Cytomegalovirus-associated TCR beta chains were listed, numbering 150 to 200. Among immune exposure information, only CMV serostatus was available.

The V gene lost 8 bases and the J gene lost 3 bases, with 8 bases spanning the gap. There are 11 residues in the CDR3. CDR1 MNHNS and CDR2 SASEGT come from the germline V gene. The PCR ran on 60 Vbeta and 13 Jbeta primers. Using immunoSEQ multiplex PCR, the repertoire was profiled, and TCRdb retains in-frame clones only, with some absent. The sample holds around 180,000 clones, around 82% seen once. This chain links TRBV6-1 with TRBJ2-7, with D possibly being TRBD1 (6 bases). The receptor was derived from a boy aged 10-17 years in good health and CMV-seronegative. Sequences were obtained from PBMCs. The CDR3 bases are TGTGCCAGCCTAGGGGGCTACGAGCAGTACTTC. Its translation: CASLGGYEQYF.